What follows are 28 T cell receptor beta chains derived from one specimen sequenced in a study of monozygotic twins with inflammatory bowel disease. From its re-call of the 5' RACE reads, TCRdb lists each CDR3 protein once, without DNA. Here the sample table reports some 150,000 distinct CDR3 sequences. Sample: blood. These receptors came from a human donor with ulcerative colitis or Crohn's disease, or a healthy co-twin of an affected twin (not recorded which).

The rearrangement links TRBV5-1 to TRBJ2-3; TCRdb reports TRBD1, a call that lacks DNA to check it against. Germline CDR1 SGHRS, CDR2 YFSETQ. The CDR3 has 13 residues. The CDR3: CASHPQGTDTQYF.

The genes are TRBV5-1 and TRBJ1-1; TCRdb's D gene call, TRBD1, goes unchecked for lack of DNA. The germline CDR1 and CDR2 sequences are SGHRS and YFSETQ. CDR3 length: 15 amino acids. The CDR3: CASSPGRGRNTEAFF.

The rearrangement uses TRBV7-3 and TRBJ2-7; the D gene TCRdb calls, TRBD1, cannot be checked with no DNA. The CDR3 consists of 15 residues. From germline, CDR1 is SGHTA and CDR2 FQGTGA. This CDR3 is CASSKGQGDSYEQYF. Combining the CDR3 with reference TRBV7-3 and TRBJ2-7 gives the whole variable domain GAGVSQTPSNKVTEKGKYVELRCDPISGHTALYWYRQSLGQGPEFLIYFQGTGAADDSGLPNDRFFAVRPEGSVSTLKIQRTERGDSAVYLCASSKGQGDSYEQYFGPGTRLTVT.

The rearrangement joins TRBV5-6 to TRBJ1-5. In germline, CDR1 is SGHDT, CDR2 YYEEEE. The CDR3 is 13 amino acids. The CDR3 sequence: CASSWGTGQPQHF. Using reference TRBV5-6 and TRBJ1-5 for the parts outside the CDR3, the full variable domain is DAGVTQSPTHLIKTRGQQVTLRCSPKSGHDTVSWYQQALGQGPQFIFQYYEEEERQRGNFPDRFSGHQFPNYSSELNVNALLLGDSALYLCASSWGTGQPQHFGDGTRLSIL.

The V call is TRBV20-1, the J call TRBJ2-7; TCRdb picks TRBD2, but there is no DNA to check that call. The CDR3 spans 15 residues. From germline, CDR1 is DFQATT and CDR2 SNEGSKA (reference sequence). CDR3 protein: CSARDTSGSIYEQYF.

V and J are TRBV27 and TRBJ2-4; the TCRdb call, TRBD2, lacks DNA for checking. This CDR3 has 18 residues. CDR1 is MNHEY and CDR2 is SMNVEV in the germline V gene (reference sequence). CDR3 region: CASSFTSGIPLAKNIQYF.

The chain uses TRBV12-3 or TRBV12-4 and TRBJ2-7; TCRdb selects TRBD1, and the lack of DNA leaves this call unchecked. The length of the CDR3 is 12 residues. CDR3 protein: CASSFLGAEQYF.

This chain joins TRBV4-2 and TRBJ2-2; there is no DNA to check the TCRdb D call of TRBD1. Germline values: CDR1 LGHNA, CDR2 YNFKEQ. This CDR3 spans 18 amino acids. This chain's CDR3 is CASSQEPVGGRWTGELFF.

The chain recombines TRBV5-1 with TRBJ1-1. The CDR3 spans 14 residues. Germline V CDR1 and CDR2: SGHRS, YFSETQ. This CDR3 reads CASSLERANTEAFF. Full variable domain (rest looked up from reference TRBV5-1 and TRBJ1-1): KAGVTQTPRYLIKTRGQQVTLSCSPISGHRSVSWYQQTPGQGLQFLFEYFSETQRNKGNFPGRFSGRQFSNSRSEMNVSTLELGDSALYLCASSLERANTEAFFGQGTRLTVV.

This sequence joins TRBV25-1 and TRBJ2-1; the TCRdb D gene call, TRBD2, has no DNA to confirm it. CDR3 length: 14 amino acids. Germline V gives CDR1 MGHDK, CDR2 SYGVNS. CDR3 amino acids: CASSSQAGVNEQFF.

The CDR3 here is CASSFGGGEHNEQFF. The rearrangement links TRBV12-3 or TRBV12-4 to TRBJ2-1; the TRBD2 assignment by TCRdb is unverifiable without DNA. The CDR3 loop spans 15 amino acids.

V and J are TRBV28 and TRBJ1-5; TCRdb names TRBD1, which stays unverified in the absence of DNA. In germline, CDR1 is MDHEN, CDR2 SYDVKM. The CDR3 has 14 residues. The CDR3 here is CASIQTGGNQPQHF.

The chain employs TRBV15 and TRBJ2-4; with no DNA, the TCRdb D assignment of TRBD1 cannot be verified. This CDR3 is built from 16 residues. Per germline, CDR1 LNHNV and CDR2 YYDKDF (reference sequence). The CDR3 sequence is CATSLGGTGGFDIQYF.

The V call is TRBV5-4, the J call TRBJ2-1; TCRdb reports TRBD1, a call that lacks DNA to check it against. This CDR3 spans 14 amino acids. Germline V gene data show CDR1 as SGHNT and CDR2 as YYREEE (reference sequence). The CDR3 sequence: CASSAGTGSNEQFF.

The CDR3 sequence: CASHRDISDTQYF. The V and J genes are TRBV28 and TRBJ2-3; TCRdb selects TRBD1, and the lack of DNA leaves this call unchecked. CDR1 is MDHEN, CDR2 SYDVKM, per germline. The CDR3 is 13 amino acids. The full variable domain, its missing parts supplied by reference TRBV28 and TRBJ2-3, is DVKVTQSSRYLVKRTGEKVFLECVQDMDHENMFWYRQDPGLGLRLIYFSYDVKMKEKGDIPEGYSVSREKKERFSLILESASTNQTSMYLCASHRDISDTQYFGPGTRLTVL.

The chain is built from TRBV7-9 and TRBJ2-7; without DNA, the TCRdb call of TRBD1 cannot be checked. Looked up from germline, CDR1 is SEHNR and CDR2 is FQNEAQ (reference sequence). CDR3 size: 12 residues. The chain's CDR3 is CASSHTGREQYF.

V and J are TRBV4-3 and TRBJ1-4; the TCRdb D gene call, TRBD1, has no DNA to confirm it. Germline assignment: CDR1 LGHNA and CDR2 YSLEER. This CDR3 contains 16 residues. This chain's CDR3 is CASSQGMTEINEKLFF.

The chain links TRBV12-3 or TRBV12-4 to TRBJ1-2; no DNA is available, so the TRBD1 call from TCRdb remains unchecked. The CDR3 is made up of 12 amino acids. The CDR3 sequence is CASTYTGEGYTF.

This chain joins TRBV5-1 and TRBJ2-6; TCRdb's D call, TRBD1, is unchecked because there is no DNA. The CDR3 sequence is 16 residues long. Germline V gives CDR1 SGHRS, CDR2 YFSETQ. This CDR3 reads CASSLQGFSGANVLTF.

This chain connects TRBV12-3 or TRBV12-4 to TRBJ2-7; absent DNA, TCRdb's TRBD1 call cannot be checked. The CDR3 sequence is 14 residues long. CDR3 protein: CASSEQGPLSEQYF.

The chain joins TRBV2 to TRBJ2-1; without DNA, the TCRdb call of TRBD1 cannot be checked. The length of the CDR3 is 16 residues. CDR1 and CDR2 from the germline V gene are SNHLY and FYNNEI. The CDR3 reads CASSDRDRGEYNEQFF. The full variable domain, rest sourced from reference TRBV2 and TRBJ2-1, is EPEVTQTPSHQVTQMGQEVILRCVPISNHLYFYWYRQILGQKVEFLVSFYNNEISEKSEIFDDQFSVERPDGSNFTLKIRSTKLEDSAMYFCASSDRDRGEYNEQFFGPGTRLTVL.

J is TRBJ1-2 and V is TRBV6-2 or TRBV6-3. Germline CDR1 MNHEY, CDR2 SVGEGT. The CDR3 is 13 amino acids. The chain's CDR3 is CASGLPFQHGYTF.

The genes are TRBV19 and TRBJ1-2; TCRdb reports TRBD1, a call that lacks DNA to check it against. CDR3 length equals 14 residues. The germline V gene encodes CDR1 LNHDA and CDR2 SQIVND (reference sequence). The CDR3 spells CASSTQGAMYGYTF. Full variable domain (remainder filled in from reference TRBV19 and TRBJ1-2): DGGITQSPKYLFRKEGQNVTLSCEQNLNHDAMYWYRQDPGQGLRLIYYSQIVNDFQKGDIAEGYSVSREKKESFPLTVTSAQKNPTAFYLCASSTQGAMYGYTFGSGTRLTVV.

The chain uses TRBV4-2 and TRBJ2-3. Germline V CDR1 and CDR2: LGHNA, YNFKEQ. CDR3 length: 13 residues. The CDR3 reads CASSQDGRDTQYF.

The V call is TRBV28, the J call TRBJ2-1. CDR3 length: 12 residues. CDR1 is MDHEN and CDR2 is SYDVKM in the germline V gene. CDR3 residues: CASSLWKGEQFF.

The rearrangement links TRBV7-9 to TRBJ1-1; TCRdb outputs TRBD1, but without DNA this stays unchecked. This CDR3 is built from 16 residues. Germline lookup yields CDR1 SEHNR and CDR2 FQNEAQ (reference sequence). CDR3 amino acids: CASSLTNRGGNTEAFF.

The V call is TRBV7-8, the J call TRBJ2-3; without DNA, the TCRdb call of TRBD2 cannot be checked. The germline CDR1 and CDR2 sequences are SGHVS and FQNEAQ. The CDR3 runs 17 residues. CDR3 protein: CASSLIPSGGAGDTQYF.

The chain joins TRBV7-2 to TRBJ2-3. The CDR3 is 13 amino acids. Looked up from germline, CDR1 is SGHTA and CDR2 is FQGNSA. CDR3 residues: CASSHSSTDTQYF.